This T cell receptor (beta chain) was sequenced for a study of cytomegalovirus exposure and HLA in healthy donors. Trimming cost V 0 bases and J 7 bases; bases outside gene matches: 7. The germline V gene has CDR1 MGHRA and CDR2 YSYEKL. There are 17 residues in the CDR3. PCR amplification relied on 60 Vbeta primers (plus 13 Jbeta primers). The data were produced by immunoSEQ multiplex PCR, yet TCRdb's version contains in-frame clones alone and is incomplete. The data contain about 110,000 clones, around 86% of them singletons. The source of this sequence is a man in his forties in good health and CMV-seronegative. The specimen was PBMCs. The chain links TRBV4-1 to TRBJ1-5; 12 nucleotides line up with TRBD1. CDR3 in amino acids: CASSQEGTGGAWQPQHF. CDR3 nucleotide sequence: TGCGCCAGCAGCCAAGAAGGGACAGGGGGCGCGTGGCAGCCCCAGCATTTT.